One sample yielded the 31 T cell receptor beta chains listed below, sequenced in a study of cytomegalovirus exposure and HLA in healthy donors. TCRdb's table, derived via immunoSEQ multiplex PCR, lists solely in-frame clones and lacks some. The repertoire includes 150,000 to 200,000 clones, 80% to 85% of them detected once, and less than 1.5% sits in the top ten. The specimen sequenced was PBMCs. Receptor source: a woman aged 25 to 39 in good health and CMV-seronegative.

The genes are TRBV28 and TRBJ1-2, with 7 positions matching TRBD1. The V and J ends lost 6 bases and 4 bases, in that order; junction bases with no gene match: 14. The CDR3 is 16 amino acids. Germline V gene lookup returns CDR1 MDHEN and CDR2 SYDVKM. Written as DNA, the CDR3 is TGTGCCAGCAGGACAACAGGGGAGGAAGATGGCTATGGCTACACCTTC. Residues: CASRTTGEEDGYGYTF.

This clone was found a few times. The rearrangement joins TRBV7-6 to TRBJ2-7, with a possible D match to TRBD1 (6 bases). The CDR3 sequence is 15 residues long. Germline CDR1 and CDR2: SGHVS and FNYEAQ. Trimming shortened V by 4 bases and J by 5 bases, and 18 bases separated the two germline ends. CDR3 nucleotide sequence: TGTGCCAGCAGCTATGGACAGCCTCTCGGGCACGAGCAGTACTTC. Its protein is CASSYGQPLGHEQYF.

The DNA for the CDR3 is TGCGCCAGCAGCCAAGGACTTGAGCAGTACTTC. Its protein product is CASSQGLEQYF. The gene calls are TRBV5-1 and TRBJ2-7; tentatively, D is TRBD2 (5 bases). Per the germline V gene, CDR1 is SGHRS and CDR2 is YFSETQ. V dropped 4 bases and J dropped 7 bases, with 9 bases sitting between them. The CDR3 has 11 amino acids.

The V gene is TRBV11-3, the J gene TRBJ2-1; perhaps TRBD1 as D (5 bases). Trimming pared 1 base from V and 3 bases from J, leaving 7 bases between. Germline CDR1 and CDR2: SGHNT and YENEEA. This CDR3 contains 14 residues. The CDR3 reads CASSLAQGYNEQFF. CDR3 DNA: TGTGCCAGCAGCTTAGCCCAGGGCTACAATGAGCAGTTCTTC.

CDR3 in DNA: TGTGCCACCAGCCAGGCCCTATTTCACTCTGGAAACACCATATATTTT. It translates to CATSQALFHSGNTIYF. The genes are TRBV15 and TRBJ1-3; D unclear. This CDR3 has 16 amino acids. V was trimmed by 5 bases and J by 0 bases, leaving 14 bases between them. CDR1 and CDR2 from the germline V gene are LNHNV and YYDKDF (reference sequence).

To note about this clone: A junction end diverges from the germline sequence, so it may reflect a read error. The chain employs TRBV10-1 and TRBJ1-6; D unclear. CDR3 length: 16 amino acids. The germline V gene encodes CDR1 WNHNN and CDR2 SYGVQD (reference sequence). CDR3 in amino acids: CARSLAEIRPYSPLHF. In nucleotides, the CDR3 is TGCGCCCGCTCGCTTGCTGAGATCCGCCCGTATTCGCCCCTCCACTTT.

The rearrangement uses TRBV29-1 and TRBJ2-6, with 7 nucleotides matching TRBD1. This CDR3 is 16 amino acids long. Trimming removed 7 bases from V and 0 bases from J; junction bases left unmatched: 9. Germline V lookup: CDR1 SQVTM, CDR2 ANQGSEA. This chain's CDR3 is CSGEYRGRSGANVLTF. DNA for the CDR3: TGCAGCGGCGAGTACAGGGGCCGCTCTGGGGCCAACGTCCTGACTTTC.

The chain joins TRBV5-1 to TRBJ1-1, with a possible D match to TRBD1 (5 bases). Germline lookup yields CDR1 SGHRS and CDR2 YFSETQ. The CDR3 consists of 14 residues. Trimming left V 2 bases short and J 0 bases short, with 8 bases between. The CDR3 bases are TGCGCCAGCAGCTTAAGACAGTTGAACACTGAAGCTTTCTTT. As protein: CASSLRQLNTEAFF. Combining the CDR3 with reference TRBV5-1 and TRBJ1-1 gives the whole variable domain KAGVTQTPRYLIKTRGQQVTLSCSPISGHRSVSWYQQTPGQGLQFLFEYFSETQRNKGNFPGRFSGRQFSNSRSEMNVSTLELGDSALYLCASSLRQLNTEAFFGQGTRLTVV.

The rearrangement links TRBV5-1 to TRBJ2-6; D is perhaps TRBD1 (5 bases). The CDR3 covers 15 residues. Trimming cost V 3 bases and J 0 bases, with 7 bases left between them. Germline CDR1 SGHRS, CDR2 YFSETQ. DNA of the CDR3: TGCGCCAGCAGCTCAGGGTTCTCTGGGGCCAACGTCCTGACTTTC. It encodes CASSSGFSGANVLTF.

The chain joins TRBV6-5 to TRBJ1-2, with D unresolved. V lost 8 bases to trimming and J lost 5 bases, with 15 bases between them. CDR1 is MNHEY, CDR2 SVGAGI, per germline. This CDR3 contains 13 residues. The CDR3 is CASSIGGRYGYTF. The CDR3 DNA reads TGTGCCAGCTCTATCGGAGGGAGGTATGGCTACACCTTC.

CDR3 in amino acids: CASSLGTVHNEKLFF. In nucleotides, the CDR3 is TGTGCCAGCAGCTTAGGGACAGTCCATAATGAAAAACTGTTTTTT. This sequence joins TRBV7-9 and TRBJ1-4; TRBD1 is a possible D gene (6 bases). The CDR3 consists of 15 residues. Germline V gene sequence: CDR1 SEHNR, CDR2 FQNEAQ (reference sequence). Trimming pared 1 base from V and 4 bases from J, leaving 10 bases between.

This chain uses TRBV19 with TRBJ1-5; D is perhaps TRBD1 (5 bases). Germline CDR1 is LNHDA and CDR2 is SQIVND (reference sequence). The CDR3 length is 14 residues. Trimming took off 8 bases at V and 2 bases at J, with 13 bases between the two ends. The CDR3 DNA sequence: TGTGCCAGTCGTTTAACGGGGGGCAATCAGCCCCAGCATTTT. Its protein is CASRLTGGNQPQHF.

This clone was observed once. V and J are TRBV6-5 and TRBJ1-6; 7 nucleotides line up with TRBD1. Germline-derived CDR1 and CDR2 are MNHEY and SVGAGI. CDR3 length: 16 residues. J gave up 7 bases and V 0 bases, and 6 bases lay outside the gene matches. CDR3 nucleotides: TGTGCCAGCAGTTACTCTCGGGCAGGGGGGAATTCACCCCTCCACTTT. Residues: CASSYSRAGGNSPLHF.

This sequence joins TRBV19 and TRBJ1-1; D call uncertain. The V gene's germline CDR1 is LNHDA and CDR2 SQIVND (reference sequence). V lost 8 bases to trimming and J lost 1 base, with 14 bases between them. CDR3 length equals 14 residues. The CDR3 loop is CASEGRRTNTEAFF. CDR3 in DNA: TGTGCCAGTGAAGGAAGGAGGACGAACACTGAAGCTTTCTTT.

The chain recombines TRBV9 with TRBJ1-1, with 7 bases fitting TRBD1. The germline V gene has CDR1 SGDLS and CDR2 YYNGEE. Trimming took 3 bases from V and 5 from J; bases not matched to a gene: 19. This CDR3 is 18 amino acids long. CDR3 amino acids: CASSAMAAGGLSGTEAFF. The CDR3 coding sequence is TGTGCCAGCAGCGCCATGGCGGCAGGGGGGCTCAGCGGAACTGAAGCTTTCTTT.

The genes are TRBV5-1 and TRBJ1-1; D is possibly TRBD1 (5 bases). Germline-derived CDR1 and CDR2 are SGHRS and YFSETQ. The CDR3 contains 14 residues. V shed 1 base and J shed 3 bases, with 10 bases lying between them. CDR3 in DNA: TGCGCCAGCAGCTTGATGTGGGGCCACACTGAAGCTTTCTTT. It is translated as CASSLMWGHTEAFF.

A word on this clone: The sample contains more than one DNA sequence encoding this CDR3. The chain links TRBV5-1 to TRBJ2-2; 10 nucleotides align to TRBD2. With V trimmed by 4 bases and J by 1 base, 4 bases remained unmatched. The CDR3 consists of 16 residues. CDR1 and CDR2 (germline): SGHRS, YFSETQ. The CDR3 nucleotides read TGCGCCAGCAGCCCCCGGACTAGCGGGAACACCGGGGAGCTGTTTTTT. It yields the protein CASSPRTSGNTGELFF. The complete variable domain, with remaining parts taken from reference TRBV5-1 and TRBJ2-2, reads KAGVTQTPRYLIKTRGQQVTLSCSPISGHRSVSWYQQTPGQGLQFLFEYFSETQRNKGNFPGRFSGRQFSNSRSEMNVSTLELGDSALYLCASSPRTSGNTGELFFGEGSRLTVL.

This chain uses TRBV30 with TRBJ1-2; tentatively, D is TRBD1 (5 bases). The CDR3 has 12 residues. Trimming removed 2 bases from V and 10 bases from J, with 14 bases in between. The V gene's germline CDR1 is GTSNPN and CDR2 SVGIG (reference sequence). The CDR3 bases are TGTGCCTGGAGTACTGGAGGGGTTACCTACACCTTC. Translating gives CAWSTGGVTYTF. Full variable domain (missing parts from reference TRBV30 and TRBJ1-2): SQTIHQWPATLVQPVGSPLSLECTVEGTSNPNLYWYRQAAGRGLQLLFYSVGIGQISSEVPQNLSASRPQDRQFILSSKKLLLSDSGFYLCAWSTGGVTYTFGSGTRLTVV.

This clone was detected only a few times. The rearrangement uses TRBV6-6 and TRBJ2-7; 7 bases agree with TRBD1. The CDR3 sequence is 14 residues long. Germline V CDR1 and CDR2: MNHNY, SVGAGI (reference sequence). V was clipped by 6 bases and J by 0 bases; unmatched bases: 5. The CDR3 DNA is TGTGCCAGCAGCCGCGGACAGGCCTCCTACGAGCAGTACTTC. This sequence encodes CASSRGQASYEQYF.

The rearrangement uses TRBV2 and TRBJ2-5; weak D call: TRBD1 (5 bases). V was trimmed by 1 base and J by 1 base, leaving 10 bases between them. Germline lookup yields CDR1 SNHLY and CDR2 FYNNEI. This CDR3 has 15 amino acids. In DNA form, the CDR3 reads TGTGCCAGCAGTGAAGAAAGGACAAGCCAAGAGACCCAGTACTTC. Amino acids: CASSEERTSQETQYF.

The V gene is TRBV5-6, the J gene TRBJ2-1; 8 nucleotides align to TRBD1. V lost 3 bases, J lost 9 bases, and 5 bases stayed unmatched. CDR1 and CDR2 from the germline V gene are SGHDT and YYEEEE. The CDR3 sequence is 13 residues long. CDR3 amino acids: CASSWGQDGEQFF. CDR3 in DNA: TGTGCCAGCAGCTGGGGACAGGATGGTGAGCAGTTCTTC.

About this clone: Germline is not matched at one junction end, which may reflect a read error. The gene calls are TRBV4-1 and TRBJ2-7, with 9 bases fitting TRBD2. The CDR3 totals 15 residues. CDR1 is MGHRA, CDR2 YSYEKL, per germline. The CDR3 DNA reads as TGCGCCAGCAGCCAACTAGCGGGGTCCTCCTTCGAGCAGTACTTC. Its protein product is CASSQLAGSSFEQYF.

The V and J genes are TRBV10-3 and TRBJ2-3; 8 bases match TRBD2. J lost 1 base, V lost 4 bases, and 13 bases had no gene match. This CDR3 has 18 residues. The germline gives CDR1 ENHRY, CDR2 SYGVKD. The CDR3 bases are TGTGCCATCAGTGGGGCCTTTGGCGGGGGGTCGGGCACAGATACGCAGTATTTT. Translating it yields CAISGAFGGGSGTDTQYF.

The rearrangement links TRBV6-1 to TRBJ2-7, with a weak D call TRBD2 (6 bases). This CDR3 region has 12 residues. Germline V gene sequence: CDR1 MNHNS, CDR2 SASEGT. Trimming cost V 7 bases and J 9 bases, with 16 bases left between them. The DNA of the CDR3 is TGTGCCAGCACGGCCCGGGAGATTGGGCAGTACTTC. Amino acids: CASTAREIGQYF.

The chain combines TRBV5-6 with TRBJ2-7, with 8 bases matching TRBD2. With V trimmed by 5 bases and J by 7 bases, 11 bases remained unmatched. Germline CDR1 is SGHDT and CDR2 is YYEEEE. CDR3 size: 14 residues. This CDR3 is CASRPTGGGGEQYF. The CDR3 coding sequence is TGTGCCAGCAGACCTACGGGAGGGGGTGGGGAGCAGTACTTC. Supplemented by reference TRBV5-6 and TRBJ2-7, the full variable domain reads DAGVTQSPTHLIKTRGQQVTLRCSPKSGHDTVSWYQQALGQGPQFIFQYYEEEERQRGNFPDRFSGHQFPNYSSELNVNALLLGDSALYLCASRPTGGGGEQYFGPGTRLTVT.

Here the CDR3 reads CASSRVTGAETEAFF. DNA for the CDR3: TGTGCCAGCTCACGGGTTACAGGGGCTGAAACTGAAGCTTTCTTT. The gene calls are TRBV18 and TRBJ1-1, with TRBD1 identical over 7 bases. The CDR3 has 15 amino acids. The V gene end was trimmed by 4 bases and the J gene end by 5 bases; junction bases not matched to a gene: 10. The germline gives CDR1 KGHSH, CDR2 LQKENI.

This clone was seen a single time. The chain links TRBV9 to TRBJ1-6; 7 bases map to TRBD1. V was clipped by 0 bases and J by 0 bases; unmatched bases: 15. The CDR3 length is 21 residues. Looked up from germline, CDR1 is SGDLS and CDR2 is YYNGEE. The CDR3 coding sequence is TGTGCCAGCAGCGTAGACGGTACAGGGGAAGATGTAAGCTCCTATAATTCACCCCTCCACTTT. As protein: CASSVDGTGEDVSSYNSPLHF.

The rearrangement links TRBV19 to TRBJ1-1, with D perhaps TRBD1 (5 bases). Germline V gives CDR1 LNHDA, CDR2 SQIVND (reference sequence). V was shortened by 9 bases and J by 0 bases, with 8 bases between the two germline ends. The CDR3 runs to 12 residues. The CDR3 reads CASGGMNTEAFF. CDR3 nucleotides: TGTGCCAGCGGGGGGATGAACACTGAAGCTTTCTTT.

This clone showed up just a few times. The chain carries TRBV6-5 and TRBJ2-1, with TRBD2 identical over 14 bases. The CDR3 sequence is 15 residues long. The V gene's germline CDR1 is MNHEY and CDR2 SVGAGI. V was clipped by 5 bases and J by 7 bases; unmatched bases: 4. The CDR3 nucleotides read TGTGCCAGCAGTCGACTAGCGGGAGGGCGGAATGAGCAGTTCTTC. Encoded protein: CASSRLAGGRNEQFF.

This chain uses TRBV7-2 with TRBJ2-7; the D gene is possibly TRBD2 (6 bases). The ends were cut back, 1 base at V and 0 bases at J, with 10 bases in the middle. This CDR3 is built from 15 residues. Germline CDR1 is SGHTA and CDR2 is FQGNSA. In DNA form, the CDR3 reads TGTGCCAGCAGCTTAGGTCTAGCGTCCTCCTACGAGCAGTACTTC. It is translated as CASSLGLASSYEQYF.

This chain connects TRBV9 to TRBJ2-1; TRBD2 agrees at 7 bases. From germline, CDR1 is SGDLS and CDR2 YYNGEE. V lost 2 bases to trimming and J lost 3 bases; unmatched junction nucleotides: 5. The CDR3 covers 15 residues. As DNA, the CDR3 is TGTGCCAGCAGCGTGGGAAGCGGGAACTACAATGAGCAGTTCTTC. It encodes CASSVGSGNYNEQFF.